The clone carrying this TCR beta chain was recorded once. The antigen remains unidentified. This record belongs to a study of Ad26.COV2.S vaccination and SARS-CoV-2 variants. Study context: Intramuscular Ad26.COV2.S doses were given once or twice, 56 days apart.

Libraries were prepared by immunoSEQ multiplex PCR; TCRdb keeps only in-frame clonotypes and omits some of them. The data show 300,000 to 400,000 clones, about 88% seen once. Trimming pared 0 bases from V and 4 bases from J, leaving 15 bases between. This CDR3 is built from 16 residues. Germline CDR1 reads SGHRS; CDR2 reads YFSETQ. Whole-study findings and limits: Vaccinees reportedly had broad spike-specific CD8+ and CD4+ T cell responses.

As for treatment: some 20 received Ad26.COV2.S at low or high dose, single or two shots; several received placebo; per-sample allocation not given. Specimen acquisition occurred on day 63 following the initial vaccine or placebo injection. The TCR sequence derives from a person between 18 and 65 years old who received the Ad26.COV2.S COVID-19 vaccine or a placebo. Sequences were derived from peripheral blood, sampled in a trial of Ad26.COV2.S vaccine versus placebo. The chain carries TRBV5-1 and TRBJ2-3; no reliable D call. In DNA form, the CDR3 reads TGCGCCAGCAGCTTGGCCTTTAATCGTGGACCAGATACGCAGTATTTT. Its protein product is CASSLAFNRGPDTQYF.